The clone carrying this T cell receptor beta chain occurred many times. Germline-derived CDR1 and CDR2 are SGHRS and YFSETQ. This CDR3 region has 17 residues. V lost 0 bases to trimming and J lost 0 bases; unmatched junction nucleotides: 5. TCRdb re-derived calls from the RT-PCR reads in MiXCR, one entry per CDR3 protein. Among 550,000 to 750,000 distinct CDR3 sequences listed, 14% were seen once. The sequence derives from a female donor in good health, serving as a healthy control. The chain links TRBV5-1 to TRBJ2-1; 8 bases are shared with TRBD2. Sequencing was done on a sample of memory CD4+ T cells from blood. The CDR3 reads CASSLVPGRASYNEQFF. The CDR3 DNA reads as TGCGCCAGCAGCTTGGTTCCCGGGAGGGCCTCCTACAATGAGCAGTTCTTC.